The rows below give T cell receptor beta chains drawn from one sample of a study of shared clonotypes between healthy human individuals. TCRdb's table, derived via immunoSEQ multiplex PCR, lists solely in-frame clones and lacks some. The sample consists of 980,000 or so clones, over 75% of them appearing once. The sequencing sample was made of memory CD4+ T cells sorted from blood. The receptors stem from a young man in good health. Both conserved end residues are part of each CDR3. Fields, in order: D gene, V gene, J gene, clone size, CDR3 protein, CDR3 DNA. D genes are given only for firm matches. Clone size is shown for a subset of rows, as once, few, many or a class of expanded clone.

D gene: TRBD1; V gene: TRBV28; J gene: TRBJ1-5; clone size: .; CDR3 protein: CASSSGQGIQPQHF; CDR3 DNA: TGTGCCAGCAGTTCGGGACAGGGCATTCAGCCCCAGCATTTT
D gene: TRBD2; V gene: TRBV7-2; J gene: TRBJ2-1; clone size: few; CDR3 protein: CASSLGGTSLNEQFF; CDR3 DNA: TGTGCCAGCAGCTTAGGAGGGACTAGCCTCAATGAGCAGTTCTTC
D gene: TRBD1; V gene: TRBV6-5; J gene: TRBJ1-4; clone size: .; CDR3 protein: CASSLSGTGVGEKLFF; CDR3 DNA: TGTGCCAGCAGTTTATCCGGGACAGGGGTCGGTGAAAAACTGTTTTTT
D gene: TRBD2; V gene: TRBV6-6; J gene: TRBJ2-1; clone size: .; CDR3 protein: CASTPRGGNYNEQFF; CDR3 DNA: TGTGCCAGCACCCCGCGGGGGGGCAACTACAATGAGCAGTTCTTC
D gene: .; V gene: TRBV5-6; J gene: TRBJ2-3; clone size: .; CDR3 protein: CASSLERGTDTQYF; CDR3 DNA: TGTGCCAGCAGCTTGGAGAGGGGAACAGATACGCAGTATTTT
D gene: .; V gene: TRBV12-5; J gene: TRBJ2-5; clone size: .; CDR3 protein: CASGFQGSETQYF; CDR3 DNA: TGTGCTAGTGGTTTCCAGGGGTCGGAGACCCAGTACTTC
D gene: TRBD1; V gene: TRBV4-1; J gene: TRBJ1-1; clone size: .; CDR3 protein: CASSQGASGQGEAFF; CDR3 DNA: TGCGCCAGCAGCCAAGGGGCTTCGGGACAGGGGGAAGCTTTCTTT
D gene: .; V gene: TRBV7-2; J gene: TRBJ1-4; clone size: .; CDR3 protein: CASSWDTAVRELFF; CDR3 DNA: TGTGCCAGCAGCTGGGACACCGCCGTTAGGGAACTGTTTTTT
D gene: TRBD1; V gene: TRBV7-2; J gene: TRBJ1-2; clone size: .; CDR3 protein: CASSLVAAGGNYGYTF; CDR3 DNA: TGTGCCAGCAGCTTAGTCGCGGCAGGGGGTAACTATGGCTACACCTTC
D gene: .; V gene: TRBV7-8; J gene: TRBJ2-2; clone size: .; CDR3 protein: CASSLDTYNTGELFF; CDR3 DNA: TGTGCCAGCAGCTTAGATACGTATAACACCGGGGAGCTGTTTTTT
D gene: TRBD2; V gene: TRBV11-2; J gene: TRBJ2-1; clone size: .; CDR3 protein: CASSLVGLAGDEQFF; CDR3 DNA: TGTGCCAGCAGCTTAGTAGGACTAGCGGGAGATGAGCAGTTCTTC
D gene: .; V gene: TRBV19; J gene: TRBJ1-3; clone size: .; CDR3 protein: CASNPNRISGNTIYF; CDR3 DNA: TGTGCCAGTAACCCGAACCGGATCTCTGGAAACACCATATATTTT
D gene: TRBD1; V gene: TRBV28; J gene: TRBJ1-6; clone size: .; CDR3 protein: CASSPAWDRGFAGNSPLHF; CDR3 DNA: TGTGCCAGCAGTCCCGCCTGGGACAGGGGTTTTGCGGGTAATTCACCCCTCCACTTT
D gene: TRBD1; V gene: TRBV5-4; J gene: TRBJ1-6; clone size: .; CDR3 protein: CASSLGGDRGSPLHF; CDR3 DNA: TGTGCCAGCAGCCTGGGGGGGGACAGGGGTTCACCCCTCCACTTT
D gene: .; V gene: TRBV6-1; J gene: TRBJ1-2; clone size: .; CDR3 protein: CASMEGTYGYTF; CDR3 DNA: TGTGCCAGCATGGAAGGTACCTATGGCTACACCTTC
D gene: .; V gene: TRBV15; J gene: TRBJ2-5; clone size: .; CDR3 protein: CATSRERGDQETQYF; CDR3 DNA: TGTGCCACCAGCAGAGAGAGGGGGGACCAAGAGACCCAGTACTTC
D gene: .; V gene: TRBV19; J gene: TRBJ2-7; clone size: .; CDR3 protein: CASSTDGWVNPYEQYF; CDR3 DNA: TGTGCCAGTAGTACCGACGGGTGGGTAAACCCCTACGAGCAGTACTTC
D gene: TRBD2; V gene: TRBV10-1; J gene: TRBJ2-2; clone size: few; CDR3 protein: CASRGDGDYRELFF; CDR3 DNA: TGCGCCAGCAGGGGGGATGGGGACTACCGGGAGCTGTTTTTT
D gene: .; V gene: TRBV6-5; J gene: TRBJ2-1; clone size: .; CDR3 protein: CASSTSGQSYNEQFF; CDR3 DNA: TGTGCCAGCAGTACCTCAGGGCAGTCCTACAATGAGCAGTTCTTC
D gene: .; V gene: TRBV5-1; J gene: TRBJ1-1; clone size: .; CDR3 protein: CASSLELNTEAFF; CDR3 DNA: TGCGCCAGCAGCTTAGAACTTAACACTGAAGCTTTCTTT